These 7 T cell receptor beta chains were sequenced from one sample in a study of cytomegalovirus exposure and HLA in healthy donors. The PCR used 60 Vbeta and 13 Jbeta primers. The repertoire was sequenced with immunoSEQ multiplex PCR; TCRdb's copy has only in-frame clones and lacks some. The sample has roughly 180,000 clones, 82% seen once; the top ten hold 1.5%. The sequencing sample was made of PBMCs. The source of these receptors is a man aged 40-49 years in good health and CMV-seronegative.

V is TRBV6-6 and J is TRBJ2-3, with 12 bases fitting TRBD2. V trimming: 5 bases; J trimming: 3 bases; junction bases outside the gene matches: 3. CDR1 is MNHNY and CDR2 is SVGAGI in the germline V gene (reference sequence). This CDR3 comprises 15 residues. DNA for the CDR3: TGTGCCAGCAGTCCACTAGCGGGGGGAACAGATACGCAGTATTTT. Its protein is CASSPLAGGTDTQYF.

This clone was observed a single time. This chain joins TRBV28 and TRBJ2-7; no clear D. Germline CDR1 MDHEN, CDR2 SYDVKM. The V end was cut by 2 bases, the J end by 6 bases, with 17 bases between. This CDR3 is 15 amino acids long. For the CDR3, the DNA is TGTGCCAGCAGTTTAAACCGTTACGACGGGTCCGAGCAGTACTTC. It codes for CASSLNRYDGSEQYF.

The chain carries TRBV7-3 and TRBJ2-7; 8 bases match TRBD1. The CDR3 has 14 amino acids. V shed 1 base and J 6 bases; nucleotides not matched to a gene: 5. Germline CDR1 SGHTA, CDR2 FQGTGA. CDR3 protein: CASSLMHGTGEQYF. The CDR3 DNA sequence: TGTGCCAGCAGCTTAATGCACGGGACAGGCGAGCAGTACTTC.

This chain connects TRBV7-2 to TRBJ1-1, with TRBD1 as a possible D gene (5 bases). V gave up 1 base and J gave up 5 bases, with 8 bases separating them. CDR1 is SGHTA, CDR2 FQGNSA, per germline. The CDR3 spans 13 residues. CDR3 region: CASSLGGKTEAFF. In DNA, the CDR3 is TGTGCCAGCAGCTTAGGGGGCAAGACTGAAGCTTTCTTT.

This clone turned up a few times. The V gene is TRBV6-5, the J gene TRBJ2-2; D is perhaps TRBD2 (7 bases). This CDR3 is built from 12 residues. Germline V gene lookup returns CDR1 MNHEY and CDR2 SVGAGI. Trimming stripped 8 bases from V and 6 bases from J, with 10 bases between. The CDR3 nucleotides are TGTGCCAGCCTGGGGGGGCCCGGGGAGCTGTTTTTT. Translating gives CASLGGPGELFF.

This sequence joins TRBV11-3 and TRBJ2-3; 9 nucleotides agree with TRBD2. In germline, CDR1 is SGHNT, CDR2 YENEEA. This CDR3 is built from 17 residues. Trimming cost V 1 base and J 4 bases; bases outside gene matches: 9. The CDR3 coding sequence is TGTGCCAGCAGCTTAGGACTAGCGGCCGGAAGCCCAGATACGCAGTATTTT. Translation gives CASSLGLAAGSPDTQYF.

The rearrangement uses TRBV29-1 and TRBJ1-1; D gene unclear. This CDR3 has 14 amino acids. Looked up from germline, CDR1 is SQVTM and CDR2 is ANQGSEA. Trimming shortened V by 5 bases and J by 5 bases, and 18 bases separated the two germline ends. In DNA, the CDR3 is TGCAGCGTTAACGATTGGCTGGGAGGAACTGAAGCTTTCTTT. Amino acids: CSVNDWLGGTEAFF.